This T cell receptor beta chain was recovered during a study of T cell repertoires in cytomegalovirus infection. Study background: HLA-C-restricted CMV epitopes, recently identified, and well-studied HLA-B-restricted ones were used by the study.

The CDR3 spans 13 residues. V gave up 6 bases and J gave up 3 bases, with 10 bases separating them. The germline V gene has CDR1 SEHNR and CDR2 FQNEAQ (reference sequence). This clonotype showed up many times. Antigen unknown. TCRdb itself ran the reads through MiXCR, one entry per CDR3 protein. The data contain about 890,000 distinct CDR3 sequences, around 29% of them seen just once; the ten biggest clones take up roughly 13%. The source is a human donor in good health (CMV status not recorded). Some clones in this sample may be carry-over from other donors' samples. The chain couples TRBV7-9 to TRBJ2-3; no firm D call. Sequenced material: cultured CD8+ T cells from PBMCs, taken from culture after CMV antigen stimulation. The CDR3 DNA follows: TGTGCCAGCAGTACCATCAGAACAGATACGCAGTATTTT. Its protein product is CASSTIRTDTQYF.